Listed below are T cell receptor beta chains from one sample, sequenced in a study of T cell responses to AZD1222 COVID-19 vaccine. Generated by immunoSEQ multiplex PCR, the TCRdb table keeps only in-frame clones and is missing some. This table holds some 150,000 clones, around nine tenths found once. The sample in question was peripheral blood, obtained 28 days after the second AZD1222 dose. The receptors were sampled from an adult who received the AZD1222 COVID-19 vaccine. CDR3s include the opening cysteine and the closing phenylalanine or tryptophan. Each record gives: clone size, D gene, V gene, J gene, CDR3 DNA, CDR3 protein. The D gene is left open where the match is weak. Size is omitted from some rows. Given values are once, few, many or a class for expanded clones.

>NA|TRBD1|TRBV28|TRBJ1-2
TGTGCCAGCAGTTCTACGGACAGGGCCTATGGCTACACCTTC
CASSSTDRAYGYTF
>NA|NA|TRBV10-1|TRBJ1-4
TGCGCCAGCAGTGATTCCCGACCGGGACGCGGTAATGAAAAACTGTTTTTT
CASSDSRPGRGNEKLFF
>NA|NA|TRBV6-5|TRBJ1-1
TGTGCCAGCAGTTACACGCCAGGGTTGAACACTGAAGCTTTCTTT
CASSYTPGLNTEAFF
>NA|NA|TRBV6-7|TRBJ2-3
TGTGCCAGCAGTTACGACGTACAGGGCACAGATACGCAGTATTTT
CASSYDVQGTDTQYF
>NA|NA|TRBV10-2|TRBJ2-5
TGCGCCACCTCGGGGCTCCAAGAGACCCAGTACTTC
CATSGLQETQYF
>NA|NA|TRBV20-1|TRBJ2-5
TGCAGTGCTCAAGGCGAAGAGACCCAGTACTTC
CSAQGEETQYF
>few|NA|TRBV6-5|TRBJ2-1
TGTGCCAGCAGCTACACTCCACGGCAGCAGTTCTTC
CASSYTPRQQFF
>NA|TRBD2|TRBV5-1|TRBJ2-1
TGCGCCAGCAGCTTGAGGGGACTAGCGGGAGGTTACAATGAGCAGTTCTTC
CASSLRGLAGGYNEQFF
>NA|TRBD1|TRBV6-2/TRBV6-3|TRBJ2-7
TGTGCCAGCAGTTACCCCTGGACAGGGGGACGCTACTCCTACGAGCAGTACTTC
CASSYPWTGGRYSYEQYF
>NA|NA|TRBV28|TRBJ2-7
TGTGCCAGCAGTTTATTCCCACGGGGCTGGGGCGAGCAGTACTTC
CASSLFPRGWGEQYF
>NA|NA|TRBV5-6|TRBJ2-7
TGTGCCAGCAGCGCCCCGACTAGATGGTTGGGGGAGCAGTACTTC
CASSAPTRWLGEQYF
>NA|NA|TRBV27|TRBJ1-5
TGTGCCAGCCGTAAGCAGGGAAGGAGCAATCAGCCCCAGCATTTT
CASRKQGRSNQPQHF
>NA|NA|TRBV2|TRBJ1-5
TGTGCCAGCAGGTGGGGCCTCGATCAGCCCCAGCATTTT
CASRWGLDQPQHF
>NA|TRBD2|TRBV30|TRBJ2-3
TGTGCCTGGGCGGAACTAGCGGGATCGGTGGGCCCAGATACGCAGTATTTT
CAWAELAGSVGPDTQYF
>NA|NA|TRBV7-3|TRBJ2-2
TGTGCCAGCAGCCCCCCGGGGACCGGGGAGCTGTTTTTT
CASSPPGTGELFF
>NA|NA|TRBV21-1|TRBJ2-7
TGTGCCAGCAGCAAAGAGGACGGAATAGTAGCGGGGCCGGAGCTCCCTACGTTCTACGAGCAGTACTTC
CASSKEDGIVAGPELPTFYEQYF
>NA|NA|TRBV19|TRBJ1-5
TGTGCCAGTAGTCCCGAAAGAGGGGGAAGAAATCAGCCCCAGCATTTT
CASSPERGGRNQPQHF
>few|NA|TRBV30|TRBJ1-5
TGTGCCTGGAGTCCAGGCGGGCCAAGCAATCAGCCCCAGCATTTT
CAWSPGGPSNQPQHF
>NA|TRBD1|TRBV19|TRBJ2-2
TGTGCCAGTACTGGCGGGACAGGGATGCCCGGGGAGCTGTTTTTT
CASTGGTGMPGELFF
>NA|NA|TRBV19|TRBJ1-2
TGTGCCAGTAGTACCCACAGGGTTAAAGGCTACACCTTC
CASSTHRVKGYTF
>NA|NA|TRBV27|TRBJ2-7
TGTGCCAGAAGTCGGCCACAGTACTTC
CARSRPQYF
>many|TRBD2|TRBV4-3|TRBJ2-3
TGCGCCAGCAGCCAAGATGCACTAGCGGTTCGCACAGATACGCAGTATTTT
CASSQDALAVRTDTQYF
>NA|TRBD1|TRBV7-2|TRBJ1-2
TGTGCCAGCAGCTTAGAGACAGGGGGCCGCTACACCTTC
CASSLETGGRYTF
>NA|NA|TRBV30|TRBJ2-7
TGTGCCTGGAGTGAGGGAGTTATCGACGAGCAGTACTTC
CAWSEGVIDEQYF
>NA|NA|TRBV5-8|TRBJ2-1
TGTGCCAGCAGCTTTGAGAAGTGGGAGAAGTGGTATGAGCAGTTCTTC
CASSFEKWEKWYEQFF
>NA|TRBD2|TRBV5-4|TRBJ2-1
TGTGCCAGCAGCTCCCAAAGAGGGCTAGCGGGAGGACCCTACAATGAGCAGTTCTTC
CASSSQRGLAGGPYNEQFF
>NA|TRBD1|TRBV4-1|TRBJ1-2
TGCGCCAGCAGCCACCCAGGGGGATCAGGTGGCTACACCTTC
CASSHPGGSGGYTF
>NA|TRBD2|TRBV28|TRBJ2-3
TGTGCCAGCAGCCCTAGATGGGGGACCCGATGGTCTAGCGGGGAGACAGATACGCAGTATTTT
CASSPRWGTRWSSGETDTQYF
>NA|NA|TRBV10-3|TRBJ2-3
TGTGCCATCAGTTCCAACTCTGAAGATACGCAGTATTTT
CAISSNSEDTQYF
>NA|NA|TRBV2|TRBJ2-5
TGTGCCAGCAGTGGTTACGAGACCCAGTACTTC
CASSGYETQYF
>NA|TRBD2|TRBV6-1|TRBJ2-1
TGTGCCAGGGGCCCGCAGCGGGAGCGCCAGGATGAGCAGTTCTTC
CARGPQRERQDEQFF
>NA|TRBD2|TRBV2|TRBJ2-2
TGTGCCAACAAGGGGAGGGGACTTGAGCTGTTTTTT
CANKGRGLELFF
>NA|TRBD2|TRBV5-1|TRBJ2-7
TGCGCCAGCAGGCCAGGGGCTAGCGGGGCCTACGAGCAGTACTTC
CASRPGASGAYEQYF
>few|NA|TRBV2|TRBJ2-1
TGTGCCAGCAGTGAAGCATCATCGACTTTGTACAATGAGCAGTTCTTC
CASSEASSTLYNEQFF
>NA|TRBD1|TRBV19|TRBJ1-6
TGTGCCAGTAGTATGAAGGACAGGGGCTATAATTCACCCCTCCACTTT
CASSMKDRGYNSPLHF
>NA|NA|TRBV16|TRBJ2-7
TGTGCCAGCAGCCAATCGGGAGGCCGCTCCTACGAGCAGTACTTC
CASSQSGGRSYEQYF
>NA|NA|TRBV7-8|TRBJ1-1
TGTGCCAGCAGCTTGACAGACAGGTTTGCCACTGAAGCTTTCTTT
CASSLTDRFATEAFF
>NA|NA|TRBV7-8|TRBJ2-5
TGTGCCAGCAGCTTCCGTCCGGGCGGGGAGACCCAGTACTTC
CASSFRPGGETQYF
>NA|NA|TRBV30|TRBJ1-2
TGTGCCTGGAGCCCCACAGGGAGCTATGGCTACACCTTC
CAWSPTGSYGYTF
>NA|NA|TRBV6-5|TRBJ1-4
TGTGCCAGCAGTTACTCGACCCCTCTAACTAATGAAAAACTGTTTTTT
CASSYSTPLTNEKLFF
>NA|TRBD2|TRBV6-5|TRBJ2-1
TGTGCCAGCAGTTACTTGGCTAGCGGACGCAATGAGCAGTTCTTC
CASSYLASGRNEQFF
>NA|NA|TRBV12-5|TRBJ2-7
TGTGCTAGTGGTTTGGGCCCGTATACGTCGACGGGGGATGTGTACGAGCAGTACTTC
CASGLGPYTSTGDVYEQYF
>NA|TRBD2|TRBV7-2|TRBJ2-7
TGTGCCAGCAGAGTTAGCGGGGGATACTCCTACGAGCAGTACTTC
CASRVSGGYSYEQYF